This entry lists 20 T cell receptor beta chains sequenced from one sample in a study of T cells in Graves' hyperthyroidism and ophthalmopathy (dated by TCRdb to the late 2010s). To prepare the library, multiplex PCR was applied. Sequencing used an Illumina HiSeq 2000. TCR beta CDR3 regions were amplified from RNA transcripts. For the first round of RT-PCR on the TCR CDR3, the HTBI primer set was used together with the Qiagen OneStep RT-PCR kit. TCRdb reprocessing: public reads trimmed at Q25 with fastp, clones called with MiXCR, in-frame beta chains kept. Each CDR3 protein appears once, grouped with its most common genes and DNA. This sample lists 500,000 to 600,000 distinct CDR3 sequences; 46% were detected once. The ten most abundant clones make up roughly 7.7% of the sample. Sequencing was carried out using peripheral blood or thyroid tissue (not recorded which). Every receptor here comes from a woman under 30 with Graves' hyperthyroidism.

This clonotype has at least ten counts. The rearrangement uses TRBV24-1 and TRBJ2-2, with D possibly matching TRBD1 (6 bases). The CDR3 runs to 14 residues. In germline, CDR1 is KGHDR, CDR2 SFDVKD. The V gene lost 3 bases and the J gene lost 4 bases, with 8 bases spanning the gap. The CDR3: CATSDQGFTGELFF. The DNA of the CDR3 is TGTGCCACCAGTGATCAGGGGTTCACCGGGGAGCTGTTTTTT.

The chain combines TRBV2 with TRBJ1-6, with 9 bases fitting TRBD1. V dropped 6 bases and J dropped 0; count of bases not matched to a gene: 6. Looked up from germline, CDR1 is SNHLY and CDR2 is FYNNEI. CDR3 length: 17 amino acids. CDR3 nucleotide sequence: TGTGCCAGCAGGAGGGACAGGGTGAGCTCCTATAATTCACCCCTCCACTTT. Protein: CASRRDRVSSYNSPLHF.

Many counts were recorded for this clonotype. The chain joins TRBV12-3 or TRBV12-4 to TRBJ2-5; 7 positions match TRBD1. V shed 5 bases, J shed 2 bases, and the junction held 5 bases outside the gene matches. The CDR3 length is 14 residues. CDR3 DNA sequence: TGTGCCAGCAGTAACCGGGACAGACAAGAGACCCAGTACTTC. This gives the protein CASSNRDRQETQYF.

The rearrangement links TRBV7-9 to TRBJ2-7; 7 bases line up with TRBD2. Germline lookup yields CDR1 SEHNR and CDR2 FQNEAQ (reference sequence). V gave up 5 bases and J gave up 2 bases; unmatched junction bases: 9. This CDR3 is 15 amino acids long. The CDR3 region has the DNA TGTGCCAGCAGCCCATCTGGGCGGGAGCCCTACGAGCAGTACTTC. Encoded protein: CASSPSGREPYEQYF. Variable domain in full (rest from reference TRBV7-9 and TRBJ2-7): DTGVSQNPRHKITKRGQNVTFRCDPISEHNRLYWYRQTLGQGPEFLTYFQNEAQLEKSRLLSDRFSAERPKGSFSTLEIQRTEQGDSAMYLCASSPSGREPYEQYFGPGTRLTVT.

As to this clonotype: A much larger clone sits a single nucleotide away, making a read error possible. V is TRBV29-1 and J is TRBJ2-3, with a weak D call TRBD2 (5 bases). V lost 1 base to trimming and J lost 3 bases, with 8 bases between them. This CDR3 has 13 amino acids. CDR1 is SQVTM and CDR2 is ANQGSEA in the germline V gene. The CDR3 spells CSVEGGSTDTQYF. Written as DNA, the CDR3 is TGCAGCGTTGAAGGAGGGAGTACAGATACGCAGTATTTT.

This sequence joins TRBV29-1 and TRBJ2-7; tentative D call: TRBD1 (5 bases). This CDR3 region has 13 residues. Trimming cost V 2 bases and J 3 bases, with 11 bases left between them. Germline CDR1 SQVTM, CDR2 ANQGSEA. The CDR3 DNA reads TGCAGCGTTGAAAGTGGTCAGGGCTACGAGCAGTACTTC. It specifies CSVESGQGYEQYF.

J is TRBJ2-7 and V is TRBV26; the listed D gene, TRBD2, was not tested against the DNA. TRBV26 is reported as a pseudogene. This CDR3 has 13 residues. The CDR3 region is CASSSTRAYEQYF. In nucleotides, the CDR3 is TGTGCCAGCAGTTCTACGAGGGCCTACGAGCAGTACTTC.

A word on this clonotype: At one of its ends the junction is not consistent with the germline gene, which may arise from a read error. The rearrangement links TRBV18 to TRBJ1-3, with unresolved D. Germline lookup yields CDR1 KGHSH and CDR2 LQKENI. The CDR3 is made up of 17 amino acids. The DNA for the CDR3 is TGTGCCAACTCACCGTCATCACAGCGCCTCTCTGGAAACACCATATATTTT. Amino acid sequence: CANSPSSQRLSGNTIYF.

V gene TRBV5-1 combines with J gene TRBJ2-7; D remains unclear. The V gene's germline CDR1 is SGHRS and CDR2 YFSETQ. The CDR3 consists of 13 residues. The V end lost 0 bases, the J end lost 7 bases, and 11 bases lay between the germline ends. The CDR3 sequence is CASSLGGVSEQYF. The CDR3 DNA follows: TGCGCCAGCAGCTTGGGAGGTGTTAGTGAGCAGTACTTC. The full variable domain, its missing parts supplied by reference TRBV5-1 and TRBJ2-7, is KAGVTQTPRYLIKTRGQQVTLSCSPISGHRSVSWYQQTPGQGLQFLFEYFSETQRNKGNFPGRFSGRQFSNSRSEMNVSTLELGDSALYLCASSLGGVSEQYFGPGTRLTVT.

The chain uses TRBV20-1 and TRBJ1-2; a weak D match, TRBD1 (5 bases). CDR1 DFQATT and CDR2 SNEGSKA come from the germline V gene (reference sequence). This CDR3 is 15 amino acids long. V was shortened by 2 bases and J by 3 bases, with 16 bases between the two germline ends. CDR3: CSARRAGQGDYGYTF. The CDR3 DNA sequence: TGCAGTGCTAGACGTGCGGGGCAGGGTGACTATGGCTACACCTTC.

As concerns this clonotype: A clone one base away is much larger, so this may be a read error. The V and J genes are TRBV11-3 and TRBJ2-2, with a weak D call TRBD2 (6 bases). CDR1 SGHNT and CDR2 YENEEA come from the germline V gene. The CDR3 spans 13 residues. The CDR3 reads CASSSEWAGGLFF. The CDR3 nucleotides read TGTGCCAGCAGCTCAGAGTGGGCCGGGGGGCTGTTTTTT.

This chain joins TRBV29-1 and TRBJ1-1; D is uncertain. V was clipped by 6 bases and J by 4 bases, with 12 bases between them. The CDR3 has 12 residues. Germline V gene sequence: CDR1 SQVTM, CDR2 ANQGSEA. The CDR3 nucleotides are TGCAGCGTAGAGGGAGTCGTCACTGAAGCTTTCTTT. Its protein is CSVEGVVTEAFF.

This clonotype has at least ten counts. CDR3 sequence: CASSLELVEGREKLFF. CDR3 nucleotide sequence: TGTGCCAGCAGCTTAGAATTGGTGGAAGGACGGGAAAAACTGTTTTTT. The V gene is TRBV7-2, the J gene TRBJ1-4; D is uncertain. Germline assignment: CDR1 SGHTA and CDR2 FQGNSA. Trimming took off 1 base at V and 8 bases at J, with 17 bases between the two ends. There are 16 residues in the CDR3.

This sequence joins TRBV6-6 and TRBJ2-7; D is undetermined. Germline CDR1 reads MNHNY; CDR2 reads SVGAGI (reference sequence). V was clipped by 6 bases and J by 7 bases, with 22 bases between them. This CDR3 is built from 15 residues. CDR3 in DNA: TGTGCCAGCAGCTTACAGCCCGCGAACACCGGGGAGCAGTACTTC. Translating gives CASSLQPANTGEQYF.

In this sample, this clonotype turned up many times. The J gene is TRBJ2-5, the V gene TRBV4-2, with no clear D. CDR1 is LGHNA, CDR2 YNFKEQ, per germline. The CDR3 is made up of 14 amino acids. Trimming shortened V by 4 bases and J by 5 bases, and 14 bases separated the two germline ends. CDR3 region: CASSPGLRRETQYF. CDR3 nucleotides: TGTGCCAGCAGCCCAGGCCTTCGCCGGGAGACCCAGTACTTC.

This clonotype was seen repeatedly, ten times or more. This chain uses TRBV5-8 with TRBJ2-7, with a possible D match to TRBD1 (5 bases). V was clipped by 3 bases and J by 6 bases, with 19 bases between them. Germline V CDR1 and CDR2: SGHTS, YDEGEE. The CDR3 consists of 15 residues. The CDR3, as DNA: TGTGCCAGCAGCTCGGCATCGACAGTCGCTGCCGAGCAGTACTTC. It codes for CASSSASTVAAEQYF.

The V and J genes are TRBV12-3 or TRBV12-4 and TRBJ1-4, with a weak D call TRBD1 (5 bases). CDR3 size: 13 residues. The ends were cut back, 6 bases at V and 5 bases at J, with 10 bases in the middle. The DNA of the CDR3 is TGTGCCAGCAGCCGGACAAGAAATGAAAAACTGTTTTTT. Residues: CASSRTRNEKLFF.

This clonotype was picked up one time. The gene calls are TRBV12-3 or TRBV12-4 and TRBJ2-7, with D hard to call. Trimming took off 8 bases at V and 2 bases at J, with 7 bases between the two ends. This CDR3 is built from 11 residues. CDR3 nucleotide sequence: TGTGCCAGCCAGAGCACCTACGAGCAGTACTTC. It is translated as CASQSTYEQYF.

A word on this clonotype: One end of the junction varies from germline; a read error may be responsible. The genes are TRBV20-1 and TRBJ1-2; 7 bases line up with TRBD1. Germline assignment: CDR1 DFQATT and CDR2 SNEGSKA (reference sequence). The CDR3 spans 14 residues. The DNA for the CDR3 is TGCAGTGCAAGAGGGCAGGGGGTAGGAGTTGGCTACACCTTC. Protein: CSARGQGVGVGYTF.

The sample holds many counts of this clonotype. The J gene is TRBJ2-5, the V gene TRBV6-2 or TRBV6-3; tentative D call: TRBD1 (5 bases). V lost 6 bases and J 1 base, leaving 9 bases between the germline ends. Looked up from germline, CDR1 is MNHEY and CDR2 is SVGEGT. The CDR3 consists of 13 residues. DNA for the CDR3: TGTGCCAGCAGCTGGACACTCCAAGAGACCCAGTACTTC. Its protein is CASSWTLQETQYF.